A selection of T cell receptor beta chains follows, all from one sample in a study of T cells expressing NK-cell markers. TCRdb processed the 5' RACE reads again and assigns one entry to each CDR3 protein, with no DNA. The specimen's table records some 340,000 distinct CDR3 sequences. Sequences were obtained from blood T cells: a sorted CD56 or NKG2C T cell subset, CD4+ or CD8+ T cells, or bulk PBMC T cells (not recorded which). Every receptor here comes from a man aged 18 to 69 in good health. Both conserved end residues are part of each CDR3. Fields, in order: J gene, V gene, CDR3 protein.

j_call: TRBJ2-1; v_call: TRBV7-2; cdr3_aa: CASRSRGQRSYNEQFF
j_call: TRBJ2-1; v_call: TRBV7-9; cdr3_aa: CASSLTPRLDSNEQFF
j_call: TRBJ1-1; v_call: TRBV7-2; cdr3_aa: CASSLSPQAFF
j_call: TRBJ2-1; v_call: TRBV18; cdr3_aa: CASSLTSGGYEQFF
j_call: TRBJ2-4; v_call: TRBV12-3/TRBV12-4; cdr3_aa: CASSQDQLAKNIQYF
j_call: TRBJ2-2; v_call: TRBV29-1; cdr3_aa: CSVPGRVGTGELFF
j_call: TRBJ2-4; v_call: TRBV27; cdr3_aa: CASSPKDVAKNIQYF
j_call: TRBJ2-3; v_call: TRBV7-2; cdr3_aa: CASSPPGLAYTDTQYF
j_call: TRBJ2-7; v_call: TRBV12-3/TRBV12-4; cdr3_aa: CASSQGFNEQYF
j_call: TRBJ1-6; v_call: TRBV5-6; cdr3_aa: CASSLVGGSSPLHF
j_call: TRBJ2-7; v_call: TRBV5-1; cdr3_aa: CASNVPVGCPYEQYF
j_call: TRBJ1-1; v_call: TRBV7-3; cdr3_aa: CASSRMGSNTEAFF
j_call: TRBJ1-2; v_call: TRBV3-1; cdr3_aa: CASSHRQGVSRYGYTF
j_call: TRBJ2-3; v_call: TRBV6-1; cdr3_aa: CASSPGTSGRDTQYF
j_call: TRBJ1-1; v_call: TRBV15; cdr3_aa: CATSRSRAAFF
j_call: TRBJ1-6; v_call: TRBV6-5; cdr3_aa: CASHRGNTPLHF
j_call: TRBJ2-1; v_call: TRBV12-3/TRBV12-4; cdr3_aa: CASSLQGSGSYNEQFF
j_call: TRBJ1-5; v_call: TRBV4-1; cdr3_aa: CASALREGQPQHF
j_call: TRBJ1-3; v_call: TRBV25-1; cdr3_aa: CASSADRSSGNTIYF
j_call: TRBJ2-7; v_call: TRBV10-3; cdr3_aa: CAISDPGQGLTYEQYF
j_call: TRBJ1-6; v_call: TRBV4-1; cdr3_aa: CASSQGVAKYNSPLHF
j_call: TRBJ2-7; v_call: TRBV10-3; cdr3_aa: CAISRTGEFYEQYF
j_call: TRBJ2-3; v_call: TRBV28; cdr3_aa: CASRAPFGHGADTQYF
j_call: TRBJ1-1; v_call: TRBV11-1; cdr3_aa: CASSRRGALGTEAFF
j_call: TRBJ1-2; v_call: TRBV5-1; cdr3_aa: CASSLPRSDNYGYTF
j_call: TRBJ1-4; v_call: TRBV24-1; cdr3_aa: CATSEPGTGREKLFF
j_call: TRBJ2-3; v_call: TRBV10-3; cdr3_aa: CAINSGTQRDTQYF
j_call: TRBJ1-6; v_call: TRBV2; cdr3_aa: CASSEGTVVLSPLHF
j_call: TRBJ2-2; v_call: TRBV19; cdr3_aa: CASTRREYYQNTGELFF
j_call: TRBJ1-1; v_call: TRBV6-1; cdr3_aa: CASNAGGNTEAFF